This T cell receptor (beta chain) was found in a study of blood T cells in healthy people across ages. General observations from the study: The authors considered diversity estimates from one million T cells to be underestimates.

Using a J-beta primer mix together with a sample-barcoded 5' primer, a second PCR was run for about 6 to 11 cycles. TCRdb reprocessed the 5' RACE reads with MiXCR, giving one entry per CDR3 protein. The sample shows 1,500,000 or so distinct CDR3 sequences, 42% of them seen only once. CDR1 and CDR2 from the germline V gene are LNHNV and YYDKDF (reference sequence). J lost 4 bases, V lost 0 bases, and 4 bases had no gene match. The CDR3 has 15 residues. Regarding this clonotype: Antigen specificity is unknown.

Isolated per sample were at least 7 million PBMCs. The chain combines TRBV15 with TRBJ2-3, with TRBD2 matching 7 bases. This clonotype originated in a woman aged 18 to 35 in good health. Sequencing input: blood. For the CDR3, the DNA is TGTGCCACCAGCAGAGATCAAGCGGGGCCAGATACGCAGTATTTT. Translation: CATSRDQAGPDTQYF. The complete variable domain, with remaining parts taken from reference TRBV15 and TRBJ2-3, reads DAMVIQNPRYQVTQFGKPVTLSCSQTLNHNVMYWYQQKSSQAPKLLFHYYDKDFNNEADTPDNFQSRRPNTSFCFLDIRSPGLGDTAMYLCATSRDQAGPDTQYFGPGTRLTVL.